Each of the 32 T cell receptor beta chains below was sequenced from the same sample in a study of tumor-infiltrating lymphocytes in localized non-small cell lung cancer. TCRdb's table, derived via immunoSEQ multiplex PCR, lists solely in-frame clones and lacks some. This table has about 16,000 clones, 70% to 75% appearing once. The specimen sequenced was lung tumor tissue. The receptors here all came from a human donor with non-small cell lung cancer.

By sample share, this clone is medium-sized. The V gene is TRBV27, the J gene TRBJ2-7; D ambiguous. Deletions cut 0 bases from V and 2 bases from J, with 11 bases between. From germline, CDR1 is MNHEY and CDR2 SMNVEV (reference sequence). The CDR3 has 15 residues. CDR3 nucleotide sequence: TGTGCCAGCAGTTTATCGCCAGGCGGTGCCTACGAGCAGTACTTC. It specifies CASSLSPGGAYEQYF.

The V call is TRBV5-4, the J call TRBJ1-3, with a possible D match to TRBD1 (5 bases). Between the trimmed V and J ends, which lost 5 bases and 4 bases, there was a span of 16 bases. The CDR3 covers 15 residues. Germline V lookup: CDR1 SGHNT, CDR2 YYREEE (reference sequence). The DNA for the CDR3 is TGTGCCAGCAGTTTCGGGACCGGTGGAGGAAACACCATATATTTT. Residues: CASSFGTGGGNTIYF.

This rearrangement joins TRBV28 to TRBJ2-3, with 8 positions matching TRBD2. Looked up from germline, CDR1 is MDHEN and CDR2 is SYDVKM. The V and J ends lost 5 bases and 4 bases, in that order; junction bases with no gene match: 11. This CDR3 has 16 amino acids. This CDR3 reads CASSDADGRAADTQYF. CDR3 bases: TGTGCCAGCAGTGACGCAGACGGGAGGGCCGCAGATACGCAGTATTTT.

The rearrangement links TRBV7-6 to TRBJ2-5; D call uncertain. CDR3 size: 14 residues. V was trimmed by 4 bases and J by 2 bases, leaving 11 bases between them. Germline CDR1 SGHVS, CDR2 FNYEAQ. CDR3 in DNA: TGTGCCAGCAGCTACCGGACGGCGCAAGAGACCCAGTACTTC. Translated: CASSYRTAQETQYF.

The chain couples TRBV7-6 to TRBJ2-2, with D possibly matching TRBD1 (7 bases). Trimming removed 8 bases from V and 4 bases from J, with 11 bases in between. The CDR3 extends over 13 amino acids. CDR1 SGHVS and CDR2 FNYEAQ come from the germline V gene. CDR3 residues: CASPQGGTGELFF. The CDR3 nucleotides are TGTGCCAGCCCCCAGGGGGGCACCGGGGAGCTGTTTTTT.

This clone was observed a single time. CDR3 protein: CASSSGQALYTF. Written as DNA, the CDR3 is TGTGCCAGCAGCTCCGGACAGGCCCTTTACACCTTC. V is TRBV7-8 and J is TRBJ1-2, with TRBD1 identical over 7 bases. The trim removed 4 bases at V and 11 bases at J, leaving 7 bases unmatched. This CDR3 has 12 amino acids. Germline values: CDR1 SGHVS, CDR2 FQNEAQ.

This chain joins TRBV29-1 and TRBJ2-3; no clear D gene. Germline assignment: CDR1 SQVTM and CDR2 ANQGSEA. The V end was cut by 5 bases, the J end by 8 bases, with 11 bases between. This CDR3 spans 11 amino acids. The chain's CDR3 is CSVSASATQYF. The CDR3 coding sequence is TGCAGCGTTAGTGCTTCGGCTACGCAGTATTTT.

The rearrangement links TRBV4-1 to TRBJ1-5; D remains ambiguous. This CDR3 contains 14 residues. CDR1 is MGHRA and CDR2 is YSYEKL in the germline V gene. Trimming cost V 1 base and J 0 bases, with 4 bases left between them. CDR3 nucleotide sequence: TGCGCCAGCAGCCAAGGACATAGCAATCAGCCCCAGCATTTT. The encoded protein is CASSQGHSNQPQHF.

This clone is categorized as large. The chain has TRBV25-1 and TRBJ1-1; 8 bases align to TRBD1. V lost 5 bases to trimming and J lost 7 bases; unmatched junction nucleotides: 9. Germline CDR1 reads MGHDK; CDR2 reads SYGVNS. This CDR3 region has 14 residues. For the CDR3, the DNA is TGTGCCAGCAGTCCGGACAGGGCTGATTTTGAAGCTTTCTTT. Encoded protein: CASSPDRADFEAFF.

The V call is TRBV30, the J call TRBJ2-3, with 9 positions matching TRBD2. The CDR3 runs to 15 residues. The germline gives CDR1 GTSNPN, CDR2 SVGIG (reference sequence). J gave up 4 bases and V 4 bases, and 9 bases lay outside the gene matches. CDR3 in amino acids: CAWTSGALGADTQYF. The CDR3 region has the DNA TGTGCCTGGACTAGCGGGGCCCTTGGGGCAGATACGCAGTATTTT.

The genes are TRBV11-2 and TRBJ2-2; D uncertain. This CDR3 spans 13 amino acids. The V end lost 0 bases, the J end lost 6 bases, and 5 bases lay between the germline ends. CDR1 and CDR2 (germline): SGHAT, FQNNGV. The CDR3 spells CASSLEPSGELFF. The CDR3 coding sequence is TGTGCCAGCAGCTTAGAGCCTTCCGGGGAGCTGTTTTTT.

The V call is TRBV5-1, the J call TRBJ2-5; D might be TRBD2 (6 bases). The CDR3 contains 14 residues. From germline, CDR1 is SGHRS and CDR2 YFSETQ. Deletions cut 6 bases from V and 2 bases from J, with 14 bases between. CDR3 amino acids: CASTGGWGQETQYF. The DNA of the CDR3 is TGCGCCAGCACCGGAGGGTGGGGGCAAGAGACCCAGTACTTC.

V usage is TRBV18 and J usage is TRBJ1-1; perhaps TRBD1 as D (5 bases). The germline V gene has CDR1 KGHSH and CDR2 LQKENI. Between the trimmed V and J ends, which lost 6 bases and 6 bases, there was a span of 14 bases. This CDR3 has 13 amino acids. CDR3 in DNA: TGTGCCAGCTCTCCGTCTACAGGTGCTGAAGCTTTCTTT. It yields the protein CASSPSTGAEAFF.

The V gene is TRBV5-1, the J gene TRBJ2-5, with 8 nucleotides matching TRBD1. Trimming cost V 5 bases and J 3 bases; bases outside gene matches: 6. Germline lookup yields CDR1 SGHRS and CDR2 YFSETQ. The CDR3 is 14 amino acids. The CDR3 sequence is CASRTGASKETQYF. The CDR3 DNA reads TGCGCCAGCAGGACAGGGGCGTCTAAAGAGACCCAGTACTTC.

The J gene is TRBJ2-1, the V gene TRBV13, with a tentative D call TRBD2 (6 bases). The CDR3 consists of 13 residues. Between the trimmed V and J ends, which lost 3 bases and 15 bases, there was a span of 18 bases. Germline values: CDR1 PRHDT, CDR2 FYEKMQ (reference sequence). CDR3 protein: CASSLTRVRCPFF. DNA of the CDR3: TGTGCCAGCAGCTTGACTAGAGTGCGGTGCCCGTTCTTC. The full variable domain, with the rest looked up from reference TRBV13 and TRBJ2-1, is AAGVIQSPRHLIKEKRETATLKCYPIPRHDTVYWYQQGPGQDPQFLISFYEKMQSDKGSIPDRFSAQQFSDYHSELNMSSLELGDSALYFCASSLTRVRCPFFGPGTRLTVL.

The chain carries TRBV7-6 and TRBJ1-2, with D unresolved. The germline V and J ends were trimmed by 5 bases and 8 bases, with 15 bases remaining between them. Germline CDR1 is SGHVS and CDR2 is FNYEAQ. The CDR3 is 13 residues long. In DNA form, the CDR3 reads TGTGCCAGCAGCCGTATGCCCAGTGAGGGCTACACCTTC. This sequence encodes CASSRMPSEGYTF.

The chain is built from TRBV19 and TRBJ1-1; 7 positions match TRBD1. CDR1 is LNHDA and CDR2 is SQIVND in the germline V gene (reference sequence). The trim removed 4 bases at V and 4 bases at J, leaving 6 bases unmatched. This CDR3 has 14 residues. The DNA for the CDR3 is TGTGCCAGTAGTAGAACAGGGGCCACCACTGAAGCTTTCTTT. It specifies CASSRTGATTEAFF.

The gene calls are TRBV5-1 and TRBJ2-7; perhaps TRBD2 as D (6 bases). This CDR3 has 14 amino acids. The V gene lost 1 base and the J gene lost 4 bases, with 12 bases spanning the gap. Germline V CDR1 and CDR2: SGHRS, YFSETQ. CDR3 residues: CASSLWGVGYEQYF. CDR3 in DNA: TGCGCCAGCAGCTTGTGGGGGGTTGGGTACGAGCAGTACTTC. The full variable domain, completed using reference TRBV5-1 and TRBJ2-7, is KAGVTQTPRYLIKTRGQQVTLSCSPISGHRSVSWYQQTPGQGLQFLFEYFSETQRNKGNFPGRFSGRQFSNSRSEMNVSTLELGDSALYLCASSLWGVGYEQYFGPGTRLTVT.

CDR3 DNA: TGTGCCACCAGGTGGGGCAGGGACACCGGGGAGCTGTTTTTT. As protein: CATRWGRDTGELFF. The chain combines TRBV2 with TRBJ2-2, with D perhaps matching TRBD1 (5 bases). The CDR3 covers 14 residues. From germline, CDR1 is SNHLY and CDR2 FYNNEI. V was pared by 10 bases and J by 3 bases, with 15 bases between.

This chain connects TRBV10-2 to TRBJ2-1; D is undetermined. Trimming took off 2 bases at V and 11 bases at J, with 7 bases between the two ends. Germline-derived CDR1 and CDR2 are WSHSY and SAAADI. The CDR3 contains 11 residues. The CDR3 loop reads CASSEGLKQFF. For the CDR3, the DNA is TGCGCCAGCAGTGAGGGGTTAAAGCAGTTCTTC.

The chain links TRBV29-1 to TRBJ1-4; weak D call: TRBD1 (6 bases). Trimming took off 6 bases at V and 10 bases at J, with 9 bases between the two ends. Germline V gene sequence: CDR1 SQVTM, CDR2 ANQGSEA. The CDR3 totals 10 residues. Written as DNA, the CDR3 is TGCAGCGTCCTACAGGGAAAACTGTTTTTT. This sequence encodes CSVLQGKLFF. The complete variable domain, with remaining parts taken from reference TRBV29-1 and TRBJ1-4, reads SAVISQKPSRDICQRGTSLTIQCQVDSQVTMMFWYRQQPGQSLTLIATANQGSEATYESGFVIDKFPISRPNLTFSTLTVSNMSPEDSSIYLCSVLQGKLFFGSGTQLSVL.

The rearrangement joins TRBV10-3 to TRBJ1-1; 9 bases fit TRBD1. The CDR3 is made up of 14 amino acids. Trimming cost V 5 bases and J 1 base; bases outside gene matches: 2. Germline lookup yields CDR1 ENHRY and CDR2 SYGVKD. CDR3 nucleotides: TGTGCCATCAGTACACAGGGGGCGAACACTGAAGCTTTCTTT. It encodes CAISTQGANTEAFF.

This clone was observed once. The V gene is TRBV4-1, the J gene TRBJ2-7, with 12 positions matching TRBD2. Germline V gene lookup returns CDR1 MGHRA and CDR2 YSYEKL. The CDR3 has 20 amino acids. V dropped 0 bases and J dropped 1; count of bases not matched to a gene: 13. This CDR3 is CASSQESSSGRANPSYEQYF. Here the CDR3 DNA reads TGCGCCAGCAGCCAAGAAAGCTCTAGCGGGAGGGCCAATCCTTCCTACGAGCAGTACTTC.

CDR3 nucleotides: TGTGCCAGCAGCGGGGCCCTGGAGGGCACTGAAGCTTTCTTT. It specifies CASSGALEGTEAFF. The chain carries TRBV9 and TRBJ1-1; D is undetermined. CDR1 SGDLS and CDR2 YYNGEE come from the germline V gene. The CDR3 contains 14 residues. V lost 3 bases to trimming and J lost 4 bases, with 13 bases between them.

V is TRBV29-1 and J is TRBJ2-7, with TRBD1 as a possible D gene (6 bases). V was shortened by 7 bases and J by 2 bases, with 21 bases between the two germline ends. Germline V gene data show CDR1 as SQVTM and CDR2 as ANQGSEA. The CDR3 is 15 amino acids. The DNA for the CDR3 is TGCAGCGCTAGCCGGACAGCCTTCAAACCCTACGAGCAGTACTTC. Translated: CSASRTAFKPYEQYF.

The chain couples TRBV4-1 to TRBJ2-3; tentatively, D is TRBD1 or TRBD2 (5 bases each). The CDR3 extends over 14 amino acids. Looked up from germline, CDR1 is MGHRA and CDR2 is YSYEKL. V was clipped by 1 base and J by 2 bases, with 7 bases between them. Written as DNA, the CDR3 is TGCGCCAGCAGCCAAGGAGGGGACACAGATACGCAGTATTTT. It yields the protein CASSQGGDTDTQYF.

The J gene is TRBJ1-5, the V gene TRBV21-1. TRBV21-1 is a pseudogene locus. This CDR3 spans 18 amino acids. CDR3 in amino acids: CASSRPEALPGSNQPQHF. The CDR3 DNA reads TGTGCCAGCAGCAGGCCAGAGGCCCTGCCAGGTAGCAATCAGCCCCAGCATTTT.

The rearrangement links TRBV6-1 to TRBJ1-5, with D perhaps TRBD1 (6 bases). The ends were cut back, 4 bases at V and 7 bases at J, with 14 bases in the middle. Germline CDR1 MNHNS, CDR2 SASEGT. The CDR3 spans 14 residues. CDR3 residues: CASSGGQGGQPQHF. Written as DNA, the CDR3 is TGTGCCAGCAGTGGGGGGCAGGGAGGCCAGCCCCAGCATTTT.

The rearrangement uses TRBV5-4 and TRBJ2-1, with TRBD2 identical over 7 bases. V lost 0 bases to trimming and J lost 3 bases; unmatched junction nucleotides: 9. The CDR3 covers 17 residues. In germline, CDR1 is SGHNT, CDR2 YYREEE (reference sequence). The CDR3 sequence is CASSLESERGLYNEQFF. As DNA, the CDR3 is TGTGCCAGCAGCTTGGAATCGGAGCGGGGCCTCTACAATGAGCAGTTCTTC.

The chain has TRBV7-9 and TRBJ1-5; D is possibly TRBD1 (6 bases). The V and J ends lost 9 bases and 0 bases respectively, with 18 bases between them. The length of the CDR3 is 16 residues. Germline loops: CDR1 SEHNR, CDR2 FQNEAQ (reference sequence). The CDR3 bases are TGTGCCAGTCCGACACAGGGTGTGGATAGCAATCAGCCCCAGCATTTT. It encodes CASPTQGVDSNQPQHF.

V gene TRBV7-6 combines with J gene TRBJ2-3; TRBD1 is a possible D gene (6 bases). The V gene lost 5 bases and the J gene lost 3 bases, with 9 bases spanning the gap. This CDR3 is built from 13 residues. Germline V gene data show CDR1 as SGHVS and CDR2 as FNYEAQ. Here the CDR3 reads CASSKQGTDTQYF. The CDR3 DNA sequence: TGTGCCAGCAGCAAACAGGGTACAGATACGCAGTATTTT.

The J gene is TRBJ2-2, the V gene TRBV12-2; TRBD1 is the table's D call and was not checked against the DNA. TRBV12-2 is a pseudogene. The CDR3 has 17 amino acids. The CDR3: CASRLARDRGWHGELFF. The CDR3 DNA follows: TGTGCAAGTCGCTTAGCTAGGGACAGGGGGTGGCACGGGGAGCTGTTTTTT.